The clone carrying this TCR beta chain was seen more than once but under ten times. The antigen remains unidentified. The CDR3 sequence is 11 residues long. Germline CDR1 reads MGHRA; CDR2 reads YSYEKL. This entry is derived from a study of T cell repertoires in cytomegalovirus infection. Study-wide findings and caveats: Predominance within the ex vivo response was attributable to HLA-C-restricted CMV-specific TCR beta clonotypes.

Each CDR3 protein gets one entry after TCRdb re-called the reads with MiXCR. The sample has roughly 730,000 distinct CDR3 sequences, approximately 33% seen once. The chain employs TRBV4-1 and TRBJ1-2; tentatively, D is TRBD1 (5 bases). The sample was cultured PBMCs, taken from culture after CMV antigen stimulation. This TCR came from a human donor in good health (CMV status not recorded). Some clones in this sample may be carry-over from other donors' samples. This CDR3 reads CDKDRVYGYTF. The CDR3, as DNA: TGCGACAAAGACAGAGTCTATGGCTACACCTTC.